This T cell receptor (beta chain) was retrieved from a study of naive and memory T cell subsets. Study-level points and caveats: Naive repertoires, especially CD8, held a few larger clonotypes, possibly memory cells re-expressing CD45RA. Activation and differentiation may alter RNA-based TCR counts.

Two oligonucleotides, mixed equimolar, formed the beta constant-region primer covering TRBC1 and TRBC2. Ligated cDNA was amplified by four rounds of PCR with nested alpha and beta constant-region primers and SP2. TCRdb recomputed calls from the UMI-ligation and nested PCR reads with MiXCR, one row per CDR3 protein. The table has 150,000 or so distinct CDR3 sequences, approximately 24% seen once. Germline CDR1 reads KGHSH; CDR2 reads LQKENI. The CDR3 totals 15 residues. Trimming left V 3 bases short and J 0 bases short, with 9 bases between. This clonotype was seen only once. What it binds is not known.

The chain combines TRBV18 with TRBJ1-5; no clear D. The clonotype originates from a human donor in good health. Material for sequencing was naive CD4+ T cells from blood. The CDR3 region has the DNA TGTGCCAGCTCACCGCCGGGGATTAGCAATCAGCCCCAGCATTTT. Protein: CASSPPGISNQPQHF. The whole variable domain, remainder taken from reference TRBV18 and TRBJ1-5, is NAGVMQNPRHLVRRRGQEARLRCSPMKGHSHVYWYRQLPEEGLKFMVYLQKENIIDESGMPKERFSAEFPKEGPSILRIQQVVRGDSAAYFCASSPPGISNQPQHFGDGTRLSIL.